The T cell receptor (beta chain) described here comes from a study of blood T cell repertoires in COVID-19. Data came from immunoSEQ multiplex PCR; TCRdb stores just in-frame clones and leaves some out. The table shows 40,000 or so clones, with approximately 91% occurring only once. The germline CDR1 and CDR2 sequences are LGHNA and YNFKEQ. CDR3 length equals 16 residues. V shed 1 base and J 0 bases; nucleotides not matched to a gene: 2. This chain joins TRBV4-2 and TRBJ2-3; 9 bases are a match to TRBD1. The sequenced material came from peripheral blood. This receptor was identified in a human donor in a cohort sampled during active COVID-19. CDR3 sequence (DNA): TGTGCCAGCAGCCAAGTGGGACAGGGAAGCACAGATACGCAGTATTTT. This codes for CASSQVGQGSTDTQYF.